This T cell receptor (beta chain) was obtained from a study of OX40 agonist ivuxolimab in advanced cancers. General observations from the study: Low clonal expansion, among the lowest seen, marked partial responders at 0.1-3.0 mg/kg. Expanded clones tended on average to be more numerous among CD8+ T cells than CD4+.

On this clone: Its antigen is currently unknown.

This CDR3 spans 16 amino acids. Per the germline V gene, CDR1 is SGHKS and CDR2 is YYEKEE (reference sequence). V lost 0 bases to trimming and J lost 5 bases, with 15 bases between them. Sequencing used immunoSEQ multiplex PCR; TCRdb keeps in-frame clones, though not all of them. This table has fewer than 85,000 clones, 85% to 95% appearing once. The specimen comprised CD4+ or CD8+ T cells sorted from blood, sampled in a trial of the OX40 agonist ivuxolimab. The chain is built from TRBV5-5 and TRBJ2-1; no clear D. This clonotype originated in an adult with an advanced solid tumor such as melanoma, head and neck, liver or kidney cancer. The DNA of the CDR3 is TGTGCCAGCAGCTTGGCTTTGGGCCTCCAAAACAATGAGCAGTTCTTC. This gives the protein CASSLALGLQNNEQFF.